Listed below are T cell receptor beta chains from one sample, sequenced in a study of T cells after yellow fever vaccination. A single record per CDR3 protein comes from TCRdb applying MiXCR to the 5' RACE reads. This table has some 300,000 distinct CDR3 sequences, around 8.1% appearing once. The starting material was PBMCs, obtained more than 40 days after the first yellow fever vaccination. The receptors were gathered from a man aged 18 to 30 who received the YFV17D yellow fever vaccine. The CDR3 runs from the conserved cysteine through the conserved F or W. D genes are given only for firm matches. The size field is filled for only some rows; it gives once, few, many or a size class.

CDR3 protein: CASSVIGGRLKFNEQFF; CDR3 DNA: TGTGCCAGCAGTGTAATAGGTGGACGCCTAAAGTTCAATGAGCAGTTCTTC; CDR3 length: 17; J gene: TRBJ2-1; D gene: NA; clone size: NA; V gene: TRBV2
CDR3 protein: CATLAGSTDTQYF; CDR3 DNA: TGTGCCACCCTAGCGGGAAGCACAGATACGCAGTATTTT; CDR3 length: 13; J gene: TRBJ2-3; D gene: TRBD2; clone size: NA; V gene: TRBV12-3/TRBV12-4
CDR3 protein: CASSYSKGTDTQYF; CDR3 DNA: TGTGCCAGCAGTTATTCAAAAGGCACAGATACGCAGTATTTT; CDR3 length: 14; J gene: TRBJ2-3; D gene: NA; clone size: few; V gene: TRBV6-5
CDR3 protein: CAISESWQGGTGELFF; CDR3 DNA: TGTGCCATCAGTGAGTCGTGGCAGGGCGGCACCGGGGAGCTGTTTTTT; CDR3 length: 16; J gene: TRBJ2-2; D gene: NA; clone size: many; V gene: TRBV10-3
CDR3 protein: CASSLSGEHEKLFF; CDR3 DNA: TGTGCCAGCAGCTTATCGGGGGAACATGAAAAACTGTTTTTT; CDR3 length: 14; J gene: TRBJ1-4; D gene: NA; clone size: few; V gene: TRBV7-2
CDR3 protein: CASSHDISSYNEQFF; CDR3 DNA: TGCGCCAGCAGCCATGACATCAGCTCCTACAATGAGCAGTTCTTC; CDR3 length: 15; J gene: TRBJ2-1; D gene: NA; clone size: NA; V gene: TRBV4-1
CDR3 protein: CASSITGSGEAFF; CDR3 DNA: TGTGCCAGTAGTATCACAGGGAGCGGCGAAGCTTTCTTT; CDR3 length: 13; J gene: TRBJ1-1; D gene: NA; clone size: few; V gene: TRBV19
CDR3 protein: CASSLVSREETQYF; CDR3 DNA: TGTGCCAGCAGCTTAGTTAGCCGGGAAGAGACCCAGTACTTC; CDR3 length: 14; J gene: TRBJ2-5; D gene: NA; clone size: NA; V gene: TRBV7-9
CDR3 protein: CASSLSAGDGYTF; CDR3 DNA: TGTGCCAGCAGCCTATCCGCAGGGGATGGCTACACCTTC; CDR3 length: 13; J gene: TRBJ1-2; D gene: NA; clone size: few; V gene: TRBV11-2
CDR3 protein: CASSQEKGSYSGNTIYF; CDR3 DNA: TGCGCCAGCAGCCAAGAAAAGGGATCTTACTCTGGAAACACCATATATTTT; CDR3 length: 17; J gene: TRBJ1-3; D gene: NA; clone size: NA; V gene: TRBV4-3
CDR3 protein: CASSSLVQETQYF; CDR3 DNA: TGTGCCAGCAGCTCACTAGTGCAAGAGACCCAGTACTTC; CDR3 length: 13; J gene: TRBJ2-5; D gene: NA; clone size: NA; V gene: TRBV5-6
CDR3 protein: CASSARDGRTDTQYF; CDR3 DNA: TGCGCCAGCAGCGCCCGGGACGGACGCACAGATACGCAGTATTTT; CDR3 length: 15; J gene: TRBJ2-3; D gene: NA; clone size: NA; V gene: TRBV4-1
CDR3 protein: CSAEGGGNNEQFF; CDR3 DNA: TGCAGTGCCGAGGGGGGGGGCAACAATGAGCAGTTCTTC; CDR3 length: 13; J gene: TRBJ2-1; D gene: NA; clone size: few; V gene: TRBV20-1
CDR3 protein: CASSLWAGTEAFF; CDR3 DNA: TGTGCCAGCAGTTTATGGGCGGGGACTGAAGCTTTCTTT; CDR3 length: 13; J gene: TRBJ1-1; D gene: NA; clone size: few; V gene: TRBV28
CDR3 protein: CASSSYVGAKNIQYF; CDR3 DNA: TGCGCCAGCAGTTCCTACGTCGGGGCCAAAAACATTCAGTACTTC; CDR3 length: 15; J gene: TRBJ2-4; D gene: NA; clone size: NA; V gene: TRBV5-1
CDR3 protein: CASSRQVGYYNEQFF; CDR3 DNA: TGCGCCAGCAGCCGTCAGGTGGGGTACTACAATGAGCAGTTCTTC; CDR3 length: 15; J gene: TRBJ2-1; D gene: NA; clone size: few; V gene: TRBV5-1
CDR3 protein: CAISDLYGYTF; CDR3 DNA: TGTGCCATCAGTGATCTATATGGCTACACCTTC; CDR3 length: 11; J gene: TRBJ1-2; D gene: NA; clone size: few; V gene: TRBV10-3
CDR3 protein: CASSQVHERIYEQYF; CDR3 DNA: TGCGCCAGCAGCCAAGTGCACGAAAGAATCTACGAGCAGTACTTC; CDR3 length: 15; J gene: TRBJ2-7; D gene: NA; clone size: NA; V gene: TRBV4-1
CDR3 protein: CASGRDRNTEAFF; CDR3 DNA: TGTGCCAGCGGCCGGGACAGGAACACTGAAGCTTTCTTT; CDR3 length: 13; J gene: TRBJ1-1; D gene: TRBD1; clone size: NA; V gene: TRBV7-2
CDR3 protein: CAITFDRVNTEAFF; CDR3 DNA: TGTGCCATCACCTTCGACAGGGTGAACACTGAAGCTTTCTTT; CDR3 length: 14; J gene: TRBJ1-1; D gene: TRBD1; clone size: NA; V gene: TRBV10-3
CDR3 protein: CASSSLSLAGGSTDTQYF; CDR3 DNA: TGTGCCAGCAGCTCCCTTTCCCTAGCGGGGGGATCCACAGATACGCAGTATTTT; CDR3 length: 18; J gene: TRBJ2-3; D gene: TRBD2; clone size: NA; V gene: TRBV11-1
CDR3 protein: CASSAVQEQYF; CDR3 DNA: TGTGCCAGCAGCGCGGTTCAAGAGCAGTACTTC; CDR3 length: 11; J gene: TRBJ2-7; D gene: NA; clone size: few; V gene: TRBV7-9